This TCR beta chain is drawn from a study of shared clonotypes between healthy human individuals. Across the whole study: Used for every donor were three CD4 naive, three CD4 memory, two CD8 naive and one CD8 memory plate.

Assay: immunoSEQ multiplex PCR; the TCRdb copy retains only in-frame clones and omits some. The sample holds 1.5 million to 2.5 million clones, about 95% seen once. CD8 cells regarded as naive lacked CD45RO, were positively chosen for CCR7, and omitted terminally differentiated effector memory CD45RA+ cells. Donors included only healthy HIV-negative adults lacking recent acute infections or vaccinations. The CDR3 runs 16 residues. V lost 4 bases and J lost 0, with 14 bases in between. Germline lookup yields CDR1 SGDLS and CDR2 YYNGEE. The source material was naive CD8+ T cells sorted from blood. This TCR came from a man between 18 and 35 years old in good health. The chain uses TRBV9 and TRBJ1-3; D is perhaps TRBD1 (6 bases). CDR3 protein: CASSTGTASSGNTIYF. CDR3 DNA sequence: TGTGCCAGCAGCACAGGGACGGCAAGCTCTGGAAACACCATATATTTT.